The clone carrying this T cell receptor (beta chain) was seen many times. The antigen remains unidentified. Unique molecular identifiers were built into the TCRbeta library. A single record per CDR3 protein comes from TCRdb applying MiXCR to the PCR reads. The sample has some 300,000 distinct CDR3 sequences, almost 8% seen once. The data are from a study of T-cell reconstitution after alpha-beta-depleted transplantation in children. Whole-study findings and limits: After one year, T-cell counts and TCRbeta diversity mostly came from new T cells. In patients about two months after transplant, alpha-beta T cells reportedly arose from several hundred expanded graft clones.

The V gene lost 1 base and the J gene lost 0 bases, with 13 bases spanning the gap. The CDR3 spans 16 residues. The V gene's germline CDR1 is MNHNS and CDR2 SASEGT. The sequencing here drew on peripheral blood, taken 360 days after TCRalphabeta/CD19-depleted stem cell transplant. The chain links TRBV6-1 to TRBJ2-7; D uncertain. This TCR derives from a female patient younger than 10 who had a stem cell transplant for Fanconi anemia, so the T cells may come from the graft donor. The CDR3 nucleotides are TGTGCCAGCAGTGAAGGATTGGCGGTCGACTCCTACGAGCAGTACTTC. It specifies CASSEGLAVDSYEQYF.